This T cell receptor (beta chain) was identified during a study of neoadjuvant anti-PD-1 for oral cavity cancer. Study-level background: Patients without progression received a fourth nivolumab dose around day 43, then surgical resection on days 50-56.

Tumor libraries mostly used about 5 ug genomic DNA, two replicates each. Clones were sequenced by immunoSEQ multiplex PCR, and TCRdb holds only the in-frame ones, with some missing. The sample consists of about 23,000 clones, over 20% of them appearing once. CDR3 size: 14 residues. The ends were cut back, 2 bases at V and 1 base at J, with 8 bases in the middle. Germline values: CDR1 SGHTA, CDR2 FQGNSA. Time point here: after neoadjuvant nivolumab, at surgical resection. Sample: tumor tissue, taken after nivolumab (anti-PD-1) treatment. The TCR originated in a person aged 40-85 years with oral cavity squamous cell carcinoma. The chain employs TRBV7-2 and TRBJ1-2; D call uncertain. This CDR3 reads CASSLSTDNYGYTF. CDR3 sequence (DNA): TGTGCCAGCAGCTTAAGTACAGATAACTATGGCTACACCTTC.